The 17 T cell receptor beta chains below come from one sample, sequenced in a study of tumor T cells in aggressive B-cell lymphoma. The assay was immunoSEQ multiplex PCR, and TCRdb's table has in-frame clones only and misses some. Altogether about 7,600 clones are present, around four fifths being singletons, with the ten largest covering more than 2.5%. Sequencing was performed on tumor tissue. The receptors come from an adult with diffuse large B cell lymphoma.

J is TRBJ2-5 and V is TRBV7-8; the D gene is possibly TRBD1 (6 bases). This CDR3 region has 16 residues. With 5 bases removed from V and 1 base from J, the gap between germline ends came to 17 bases. CDR1 SGHVS and CDR2 FQNEAQ come from the germline V gene. DNA of the CDR3: TGTGCCAGCAGCCCCCCAGGCAGGGGTCTCCAAGAGACCCAGTACTTC. Its translation: CASSPPGRGLQETQYF. The whole variable domain, filled in from reference TRBV7-8 and TRBJ2-5, reads GAGVSQSPRYKVAKRGQDVALRCDPISGHVSLFWYQQALGQGPEFLTYFQNEAQLDKSGLPSDRFFAERPEGSVSTLKIQRTQQEDSAVYLCASSPPGRGLQETQYFGPGTRLLVL.

The J gene is TRBJ1-2, the V gene TRBV28; weak D call: TRBD1 (5 bases). Germline loops: CDR1 MDHEN, CDR2 SYDVKM. There are 14 residues in the CDR3. V dropped 6 bases and J dropped 5 bases, with 16 bases sitting between them. The CDR3 nucleotides read TGTGCCAGCAGCAATTGGGGGGACGGTTATGGCTACACCTTC. It is translated as CASSNWGDGYGYTF.

This rearrangement joins TRBV9 to TRBJ2-1; unclear D gene. V was clipped by 0 bases and J by 0 bases, with 7 bases between them. This CDR3 comprises 15 residues. Per germline, CDR1 SGDLS and CDR2 YYNGEE. DNA for the CDR3: TGTGCCAGCAGCGTAGGCGTAAGCTCCTACAATGAGCAGTTCTTC. This codes for CASSVGVSSYNEQFF.

A single count supports this clone. The chain links TRBV28 to TRBJ2-2, with D possibly TRBD2 on 5 matching bases. Trimming pared 3 bases from V and 0 bases from J, leaving 11 bases between. The CDR3 extends over 16 amino acids. The germline V gene encodes CDR1 MDHEN and CDR2 SYDVKM. In DNA, the CDR3 is TGTGCCAGCAGTTTGGACCTACTAGCGAACACCGGGGAGCTGTTTTTT. This codes for CASSLDLLANTGELFF.

V and J are TRBV21-1 and TRBJ1-2; the table's D call TRBD1 went unverified against the DNA. TRBV21-1 is described as a pseudogene. CDR3 length: 13 residues. The CDR3 protein is CASSGTANYGYTF. The CDR3 region has the DNA TGTGCCAGCAGTGGGACAGCCAACTATGGCTACACCTTC.

V and J are TRBV4-2 and TRBJ1-3, with D possibly being TRBD1 (6 bases). The CDR3 is 17 residues long. Germline loops: CDR1 LGHNA, CDR2 YNFKEQ. The V end was cut by 2 bases, the J end by 4 bases, with 18 bases between. The CDR3, as DNA: TGTGCCAGCAGCCAACTTCAGGACAGCAACTCGGGAAACACCATATATTTT. Translating it yields CASSQLQDSNSGNTIYF.

The chain couples TRBV27 to TRBJ2-7; TRBD2 aligns across 7 bases. Germline V gene sequence: CDR1 MNHEY, CDR2 SMNVEV (reference sequence). The ends lost 4 bases at V and 4 bases at J; junction bases unmatched: 10. CDR3 length: 15 amino acids. CDR3 sequence: CASSWGAGIGYEQYF. The DNA of the CDR3 is TGTGCCAGCAGTTGGGGAGCGGGGATTGGGTACGAGCAGTACTTC.

V usage is TRBV7-3 and J usage is TRBJ2-1; no clear D gene. The V gene's germline CDR1 is SGHTA and CDR2 FQGTGA. V lost 4 bases to trimming and J lost 4 bases, with 14 bases between them. The CDR3 is 15 amino acids. The CDR3 DNA reads as TGTGCCAGCAGCTGGAAGACCGGAGATTACAATGAGCAGTTCTTC. Encoded protein: CASSWKTGDYNEQFF.

The chain carries TRBV7-6 and TRBJ1-4, with D hard to call. The CDR3 spans 14 residues. Trimming stripped 3 bases from V and 5 bases from J, with 10 bases between. The germline CDR1 and CDR2 sequences are SGHVS and FNYEAQ. CDR3 sequence (DNA): TGTGCCAGCAGCTTGAGGACTGTGAATGAAAAACTGTTTTTT. This gives the protein CASSLRTVNEKLFF.

This clone was seen only a few times. CDR3 DNA sequence: TGTGCCAGCAGCTTAGGCCCCGGGACAGGGACCACTGAAGCTTTCTTT. This translates into CASSLGPGTGTTEAFF. The J gene is TRBJ1-1, the V gene TRBV7-8; 9 positions match TRBD1. V trimming: 1 base; J trimming: 4 bases; junction bases outside the gene matches: 7. The germline gives CDR1 SGHVS, CDR2 FQNEAQ. The CDR3 totals 16 residues.

A few counts support this clone. This chain connects TRBV7-2 to TRBJ2-5, with 8 bases matching TRBD2. Germline V gene sequence: CDR1 SGHTA, CDR2 FQGNSA. This CDR3 spans 14 amino acids. J gave up 3 bases and V 5 bases, and 5 bases lay outside the gene matches. CDR3 protein: CASSLQLAEETQYF. The CDR3 nucleotides read TGTGCCAGCAGCCTACAACTAGCGGAAGAGACCCAGTACTTC.

The V gene is TRBV28, the J gene TRBJ2-7; 8 bases map to TRBD1. After removal of 5 bases from V and 2 bases from J, the junction contained 8 bases not matched to a gene. The CDR3 loop spans 15 amino acids. The germline V gene encodes CDR1 MDHEN and CDR2 SYDVKM. The DNA for the CDR3 is TGTGCCAGCAGTCCGTACACAGGGGGGCCCTACGAGCAGTACGTC. Its protein is CASSPYTGGPYEQYV.

The chain uses TRBV18 and TRBJ1-1; 8 nucleotides line up with TRBD1. This CDR3 is 13 amino acids long. Germline assignment: CDR1 KGHSH and CDR2 LQKENI. Trimming took 9 bases from V and 1 from J; bases not matched to a gene: 4. The CDR3 sequence: CASTDRGNTEAFF. The DNA of the CDR3 is TGTGCCAGTACCGACAGGGGGAACACTGAAGCTTTCTTT.

The rearrangement joins TRBV7-3 to TRBJ2-7, with D perhaps TRBD2 (6 bases). The length of the CDR3 is 14 residues. Trimming took 6 bases from V and 0 from J, leaving 12 bases between them. Germline V CDR1 and CDR2: SGHTA, FQGTGA. CDR3 bases: TGTGCCAGCAGGTCTAGCGAGAGCTCCTACGAGCAGTACTTC. Protein product: CASRSSESSYEQYF.

The chain combines TRBV5-4 with TRBJ1-1; D is uncertain. The CDR3 has 14 amino acids. The V gene lost 3 bases and the J gene lost 3 bases, with 12 bases spanning the gap. Germline CDR1 SGHNT, CDR2 YYREEE (reference sequence). The CDR3 is CASSSYGGDTEAFF. The CDR3 DNA sequence: TGTGCCAGCAGCTCCTACGGAGGTGACACTGAAGCTTTCTTT. Variable domain in full (rest from reference TRBV5-4 and TRBJ1-1): ETGVTQSPTHLIKTRGQQVTLRCSSQSGHNTVSWYQQALGQGPQFIFQYYREEENGRGNFPPRFSGLQFPNYSSELNVNALELDDSALYLCASSSYGGDTEAFFGQGTRLTVV.

V and J are TRBV7-9 and TRBJ2-7; 8 bases line up with TRBD1. The CDR3 length is 15 residues. Germline V gene sequence: CDR1 SEHNR, CDR2 FQNEAQ (reference sequence). V dropped 5 bases and J dropped 0; count of bases not matched to a gene: 6. CDR3 DNA sequence: TGTGCCAGCAGCCCGACAGGGGTCAGCTCCTACGAGCAGTACGTC. Translating gives CASSPTGVSSYEQYV.

V gene TRBV9 combines with J gene TRBJ2-5, with D perhaps TRBD1 (5 bases). The CDR3 covers 14 residues. Germline V gene sequence: CDR1 SGDLS, CDR2 YYNGEE. V lost 3 bases and J 2 bases, leaving 11 bases between the germline ends. CDR3 bases: TGTGCCAGCAGCGACCCGACAGAGCAAGAGACCCAGTACTTC. Translating gives CASSDPTEQETQYF. The full variable domain, completed using reference TRBV9 and TRBJ2-5, is DSGVTQTPKHLITATGQRVTLRCSPRSGDLSVYWYQQSLDQGLQFLIQYYNGEERAKGNILERFSAQQFPDLHSELNLSSLELGDSALYFCASSDPTEQETQYFGPGTRLLVL.